Below, one TCR beta chain is given with its context. This entry is derived from a study of control samples from healthy donors and cancer patients. TCRdb's table, derived via immunoSEQ multiplex PCR, lists solely in-frame clones and lacks some. The sample records 150,000 to 200,000 clones, around 90% being singletons. The germline V and J ends were trimmed by 5 bases and 0 bases, with 14 bases remaining between them. This CDR3 comprises 16 residues. Germline V gives CDR1 MDHEN, CDR2 SYDVKM. Sequencing was done on a sample of blood. The clonotype was recovered from a man aged 25-40 years in good health. The chain employs TRBV28 and TRBJ1-5; TRBD1 might be the D (6 bases). CDR3 in amino acids: CASSHTRGSSNQPQHF. In DNA, the CDR3 is TGTGCCAGCAGTCACACCAGGGGATCTAGCAATCAGCCCCAGCATTTT.